The clone carrying this T cell receptor beta chain has a count of ten or more. What it binds is unknown. RNA transcripts were the template, and TCR beta CDR3 regions were amplified from them. HTBI primers were employed in first-round RT-PCR, then a second-round multiplex PCR followed. MiXCR, run by TCRdb on the multiplex PCR reads, gives a single entry per CDR3 protein. The sample holds 600,000 to 700,000 distinct CDR3 sequences, over 40% seen once. This sample was taken from a study of Graves' ophthalmopathy and Graves' hyperthyroidism. This CDR3 comprises 11 residues. CDR1 is LGHNA, CDR2 YNFKEQ, per germline. V was shortened by 0 bases and J by 8 bases, with 5 bases between the two germline ends. Certain patients, namely those with other autoimmune diseases, uncontrolled infections, pregnancy or lactation, were excluded. Study-level points and caveats: The model forecast ophthalmopathy progression, reaching roughly 70% sensitivity and about 75% specificity.

The J gene is TRBJ2-7, the V gene TRBV4-2, with unresolved D. The sequencing sample was made of peripheral blood. The clonotype was recovered from an adult man with Graves' ophthalmopathy. CDR3 sequence (DNA): TGTGCCAGCAGCCAAGACGGGCAGCAGTACTTC. The encoded protein is CASSQDGQQYF.